This T cell receptor (beta chain) was found in a study of blood T cell repertoires in COVID-19. Overall study context: From the United States, Italy and Spain came samples of acute and convalescent COVID-19. T cells, B-cell-depleted T cells, or PBMCs supplied cDNA or gDNA.

Data came from immunoSEQ multiplex PCR; TCRdb stores just in-frame clones and leaves some out. The profile shows roughly 250,000 clones, approximately 79% of them singletons. The sample was peripheral blood. The sequence was obtained from a woman aged 80 or over with active or convalescent COVID-19.

The CDR3 sequence is CASSLFGRLNYGYTF. For the CDR3, the DNA is TGTGCCAGCAGTTTATTCGGCAGGCTGAACTATGGCTACACCTTC. This chain links TRBV27 with TRBJ1-2, with no clear D. CDR1 is MNHEY, CDR2 SMNVEV, per germline (reference sequence). The CDR3 spans 15 residues. Between the trimmed V and J ends, which lost 1 base and 2 bases, there was a span of 11 bases.